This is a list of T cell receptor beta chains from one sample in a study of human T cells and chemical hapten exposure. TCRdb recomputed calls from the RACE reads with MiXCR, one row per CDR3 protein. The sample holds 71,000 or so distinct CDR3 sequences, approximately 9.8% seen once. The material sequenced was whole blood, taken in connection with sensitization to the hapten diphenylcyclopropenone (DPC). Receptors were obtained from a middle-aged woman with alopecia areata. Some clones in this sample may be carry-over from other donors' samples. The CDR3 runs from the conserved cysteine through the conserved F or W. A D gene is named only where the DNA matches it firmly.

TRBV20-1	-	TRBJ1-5	CSASADARNQPQHF
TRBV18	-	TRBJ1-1	CASSRDAGEGRAFF
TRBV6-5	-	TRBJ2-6	CASSYSPWSSGANVLTF
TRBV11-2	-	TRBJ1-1	CASSPWTVNTEAFF
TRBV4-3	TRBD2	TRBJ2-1	CASSQEFGLANEQFF
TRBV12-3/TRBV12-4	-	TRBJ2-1	CASSLALGGGSGNEQFF
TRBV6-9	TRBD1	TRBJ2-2	CASSRRGQETSGELFF
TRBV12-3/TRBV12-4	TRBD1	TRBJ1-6	CASRYQGEYSPLHF
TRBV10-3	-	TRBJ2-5	CAISESNSGQVFEAQYF
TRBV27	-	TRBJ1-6	CASSLWSGVSPLHF
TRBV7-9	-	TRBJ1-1	CASSPGRGRNTEAFF
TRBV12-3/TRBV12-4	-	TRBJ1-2	CASSPSGYGYTF
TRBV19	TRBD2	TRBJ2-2	CASSTPSGRALNTGELFF
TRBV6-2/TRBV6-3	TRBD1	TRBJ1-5	CASSPQGAGNQPQHF
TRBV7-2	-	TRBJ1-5	CASSTDINQPQHF
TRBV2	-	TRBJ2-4	CASRPDNQKNIQYF
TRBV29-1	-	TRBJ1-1	CSVSKQGGETEAFF
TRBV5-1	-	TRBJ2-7	CASSSQGEQYF
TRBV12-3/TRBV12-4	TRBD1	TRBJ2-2	CASRWTGAIGGELFF
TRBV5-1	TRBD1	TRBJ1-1	CASSLAGGSHTEAFF
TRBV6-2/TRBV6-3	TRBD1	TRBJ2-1	CGSSPGTGTYNEQFF
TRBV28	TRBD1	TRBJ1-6	CASRGTGKQNSPLHF
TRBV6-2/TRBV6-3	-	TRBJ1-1	CASSSHLGAGGTEAFF
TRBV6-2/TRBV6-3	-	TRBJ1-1	CASSPGPLKLAFF
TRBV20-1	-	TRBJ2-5	CSARTETQYF
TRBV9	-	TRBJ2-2	CASSVGTGELFF
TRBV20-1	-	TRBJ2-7	CSASREVGTGHEQYF
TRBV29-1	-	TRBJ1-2	CSVDRGAAYGYTF
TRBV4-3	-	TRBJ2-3	CASSTRGRDTDTQYF
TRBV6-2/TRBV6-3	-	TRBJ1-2	CASSYWQNYGYTF
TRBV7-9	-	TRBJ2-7	CASSLGGDEQYF
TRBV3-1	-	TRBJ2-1	CASSQVTGYGEQFF
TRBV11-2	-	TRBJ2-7	CASSSTRGTYEQYF
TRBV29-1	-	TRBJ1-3	CSVDDGQRGNTIYF
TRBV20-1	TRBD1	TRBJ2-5	CSARWTGGAGETQYF
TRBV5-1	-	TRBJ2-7	CASYTSPDGFYEQYF
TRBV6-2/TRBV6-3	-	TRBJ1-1	CASSSIAFGSQTNTEAFF
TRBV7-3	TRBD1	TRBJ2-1	CASSFRTGGLGEQFF
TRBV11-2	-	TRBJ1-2	CASSQGGGRAYGYTF
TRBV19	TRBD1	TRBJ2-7	CASSRQGSEYSYEQYF
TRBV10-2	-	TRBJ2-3	CASSELGYTDTQYF
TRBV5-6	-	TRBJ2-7	CASSLGHEQYF
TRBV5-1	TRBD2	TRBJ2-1	CASSLRSGGPRNEQFF
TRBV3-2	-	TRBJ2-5	CASSPLGAGGGQETQYF
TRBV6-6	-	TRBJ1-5	CASSLDHGLSNQPQHF
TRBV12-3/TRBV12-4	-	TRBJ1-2	CASSSMIRNYGYTF
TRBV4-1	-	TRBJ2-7	CASSHDSPGSYEQYF
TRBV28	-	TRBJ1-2	CASRSTLRGYTF
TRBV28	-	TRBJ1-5	CASSFLRTDNQPQHF
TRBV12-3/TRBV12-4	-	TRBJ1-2	CASSLARGRHGYTF
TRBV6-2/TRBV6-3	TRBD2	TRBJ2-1	CASSSMSGGARDEQFF
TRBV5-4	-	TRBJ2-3	CASKSPGTDTQYF
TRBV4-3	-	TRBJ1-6	CASSQGVLYNSPLHF